The 27 T cell receptor beta chains given below trace back to one sample, sequenced in a study of T cell changes during pregnancy in multiple sclerosis. Only in-frame clones appear in the TCRdb table, and some are missing; sequencing was by immunoSEQ multiplex PCR. This sample has more than 65,000 clones, with roughly nine tenths found just once. Sequences were derived from CD4+ T cells from peripheral blood mononuclear cells, sampled before pregnancy. The receptors derive from a female donor with multiple sclerosis, enrolled in a pregnancy study.

The rearrangement links TRBV30 to TRBJ1-2, with a possible D match to TRBD1 (6 bases). V was pared by 6 bases and J by 7 bases, with 15 bases between. The V gene's germline CDR1 is GTSNPN and CDR2 SVGIG (reference sequence). The CDR3 runs to 12 residues. This CDR3 reads CACALRGGGYTF. DNA for the CDR3: TGTGCCTGTGCCTTAAGAGGGGGTGGCTACACCTTC.

The V gene is TRBV19, the J gene TRBJ1-1, with 9 nucleotides matching TRBD1. In germline, CDR1 is LNHDA, CDR2 SQIVND (reference sequence). The CDR3 sequence is 16 residues long. The ends lost 7 bases at V and 3 bases at J; junction bases unmatched: 12. CDR3 nucleotides: TGTGCCAGTACCAACTACAGGGGGCGGGGATACACTGAAGCTTTCTTT. This translates into CASTNYRGRGYTEAFF.

The chain is built from TRBV6-6 and TRBJ2-7, with 7 bases matching TRBD1. The CDR3 length is 12 residues. J was trimmed by 4 bases and V by 10 bases; bases with no gene match: 7. Germline V gives CDR1 MNHNY, CDR2 SVGAGI (reference sequence). The CDR3 DNA is TGTGCCACCCGGACAGGCCCTTACGAGCAGTACTTC. It codes for CATRTGPYEQYF.

This chain connects TRBV9 to TRBJ1-3, with a weak D call TRBD1 (5 bases). Per germline, CDR1 SGDLS and CDR2 YYNGEE. Deletions cut 3 bases from V and 0 bases from J, with 16 bases between. The CDR3 spans 17 residues. This chain's CDR3 is CASSGGVPSSSGNTIYF. DNA for the CDR3: TGTGCCAGCAGCGGGGGGGTCCCGTCGAGCTCTGGAAACACCATATATTTT. Variable domain in full (rest from reference TRBV9 and TRBJ1-3): DSGVTQTPKHLITATGQRVTLRCSPRSGDLSVYWYQQSLDQGLQFLIQYYNGEERAKGNILERFSAQQFPDLHSELNLSSLELGDSALYFCASSGGVPSSSGNTIYFGEGSWLTVV.

The chain is built from TRBV30 and TRBJ1-2; D possibly corresponds to TRBD1 (5 bases). This CDR3 spans 14 amino acids. Germline CDR1 reads GTSNPN; CDR2 reads SVGIG (reference sequence). The V gene lost 0 bases and the J gene lost 4 bases, with 12 bases spanning the gap. The CDR3 is CAWSVLGLGYGYTF. CDR3 bases: TGTGCCTGGAGTGTGCTGGGGCTCGGCTATGGCTACACCTTC.

The gene calls are TRBV12-2 and TRBJ1-5; TRBD1, as called in the table, went unchecked against the DNA. TRBV12-2 is flagged as a pseudogene. CDR3 length: 17 residues. CDR3 DNA: TGTGCAAGTCGCTTAGATTCTGACATACATAGCAATCAGCCCCAGCATTTT. Its translation: CASRLDSDIHSNQPQHF.

This rearrangement joins TRBV6-6 to TRBJ1-1, with D possibly matching TRBD1 (5 bases). V was shortened by 6 bases and J by 10 bases, with 15 bases between the two germline ends. The CDR3 is 12 amino acids. Germline V gives CDR1 MNHNY, CDR2 SVGAGI (reference sequence). The CDR3 sequence is CASSYDSPGAFF. The CDR3 DNA follows: TGTGCCAGCAGCTACGACAGTCCGGGAGCTTTCTTT.

The chain couples TRBV7-3 to TRBJ1-1, with D uncertain. Trimming removed 0 bases from V and 1 base from J, with 12 bases in between. The length of the CDR3 is 16 residues. From germline, CDR1 is SGHTA and CDR2 FQGTGA. CDR3 protein: CASSLTHGGRNTEAFF. The DNA for the CDR3 is TGTGCCAGCAGCTTAACTCATGGTGGGAGGAACACTGAAGCTTTCTTT.

This chain uses TRBV19 with TRBJ2-7; D remains ambiguous. The CDR3 extends over 13 amino acids. CDR1 and CDR2 (germline): LNHDA, SQIVND (reference sequence). V lost 4 bases and J lost 4, with 11 bases in between. CDR3 DNA sequence: TGTGCCAGTAGTACTCAAAACAAGTACGAGCAGTACTTC. Protein: CASSTQNKYEQYF.

The chain recombines TRBV6-1 with TRBJ1-1, with D hard to call. Germline CDR1 is MNHNS and CDR2 is SASEGT. Trimming removed 1 base at V and 8 bases at J, with 11 bases between. The CDR3 runs 13 residues. The CDR3: CASSEVALPEAFF. CDR3 nucleotides: TGTGCCAGCAGTGAAGTGGCCCTTCCCGAAGCTTTCTTT.

CDR3 bases: TGTGCCAGCAGCTTAGGACTACGGGCGAACACCGGGGAGCTGTTTTTT. The encoded protein is CASSLGLRANTGELFF. The rearrangement uses TRBV11-2 and TRBJ2-2; possibly TRBD2 for D (5 bases). CDR1 SGHAT and CDR2 FQNNGV come from the germline V gene. The CDR3 sequence is 16 residues long. V was shortened by 1 base and J by 0 bases, with 9 bases between the two germline ends.

The rearrangement joins TRBV30 to TRBJ1-3; D is undetermined. From germline, CDR1 is GTSNPN and CDR2 SVGIG (reference sequence). The CDR3 is 11 amino acids. V gave up 6 bases and J gave up 2 bases, with 5 bases separating them. The CDR3 coding sequence is TGTGCCTGTTATCCTGGAAACACCATATATTTT. Its protein is CACYPGNTIYF.

J is TRBJ1-2 and V is TRBV11-1, with D possibly matching TRBD1 (5 bases). Looked up from germline, CDR1 is SGHAT and CDR2 is FQDESV (reference sequence). CDR3 length: 15 residues. With 5 bases removed from V and 3 bases from J, the gap between germline ends came to 16 bases. The CDR3 DNA sequence: TGTGCCAGCAGCACCGGGACTAGGGCATACTATGGCTACACCTTC. This encodes CASSTGTRAYYGYTF.

This chain connects TRBV19 to TRBJ2-1; 13 nucleotides agree with TRBD2. Germline loops: CDR1 LNHDA, CDR2 SQIVND (reference sequence). CDR3 size: 17 residues. V gave up 6 bases and J gave up 9 bases; unmatched junction bases: 14. The CDR3 loop reads CASSYELGTSGIVEQFF. In DNA, the CDR3 is TGTGCCAGTAGCTACGAATTGGGGACTAGCGGGATAGTTGAGCAGTTCTTC.

V is TRBV10-3 and J is TRBJ2-3, with D possibly TRBD2 on 6 matching bases. Germline values: CDR1 ENHRY, CDR2 SYGVKD. V gave up 4 bases and J gave up 1 base, with 15 bases separating them. The CDR3 totals 16 residues. CDR3 nucleotides: TGTGCCATCAGTGTTGGGGAGCGGGCGGGCACAGATACGCAGTATTTT. Its translation is CAISVGERAGTDTQYF.

This chain links TRBV14 with TRBJ1-1, with D maybe TRBD1 (6 bases). CDR3 length: 15 amino acids. Between the trimmed V and J ends, which lost 4 bases and 0 bases, there was a span of 12 bases. CDR1 and CDR2 from the germline V gene are SGHDN and FVKESK. This CDR3 reads CASSRRTALNTEAFF. In nucleotides, the CDR3 is TGTGCCAGCAGCCGGAGGACAGCGTTGAACACTGAAGCTTTCTTT.

This clone was detected a few times. The chain's CDR3 is CASSLPGKNTEAFF. The CDR3 DNA reads as TGCGCCAGCAGCTTACCGGGTAAGAACACTGAAGCTTTCTTT. The chain uses TRBV5-1 and TRBJ1-1; unclear D gene. The CDR3 spans 14 residues. Trimming stripped 2 bases from V and 1 base from J, with 9 bases between. Germline V gives CDR1 SGHRS, CDR2 YFSETQ.

J is TRBJ2-7 and V is TRBV29-1; D possibly corresponds to TRBD1 (7 bases). The CDR3 runs 13 residues. Trimming removed 6 bases at V and 2 bases at J, with 14 bases between. Germline CDR1 and CDR2: SQVTM and ANQGSEA. The CDR3 bases are TGCAGCGTGGGCAGGGGGGTTCCCTACGAGCAGTACTTC. It translates to CSVGRGVPYEQYF.

V and J are TRBV30 and TRBJ1-3, with TRBD1 as a possible D gene (6 bases). Trimming shortened V by 7 bases and J by 2 bases, and 21 bases separated the two germline ends. CDR3 length: 16 amino acids. Per germline, CDR1 GTSNPN and CDR2 SVGIG (reference sequence). Written as DNA, the CDR3 is TGTGCCTACAACCCTGTACAGGGATTCACTGGAAACACCATATATTTT. Translating gives CAYNPVQGFTGNTIYF.

In nucleotides, the CDR3 is TGTGCCAGCAGAACAGGGTGGGCTGAAGCTTTCTTT. Translation gives CASRTGWAEAFF. The chain carries TRBV28 and TRBJ1-1, with D possibly TRBD1 on 6 matching bases. This CDR3 has 12 residues. Germline CDR1 reads MDHEN; CDR2 reads SYDVKM. V was pared by 6 bases and J by 6 bases, with 11 bases between.

V gene TRBV27 combines with J gene TRBJ2-5; D unclear. This CDR3 region has 13 residues. Germline V gene data show CDR1 as MNHEY and CDR2 as SMNVEV (reference sequence). V lost 4 bases, J lost 6 bases, and 12 bases lay in between. The CDR3 reads CASSSRHAKTQYF. The CDR3 coding sequence is TGTGCCAGCAGTTCCCGACACGCGAAGACCCAGTACTTC.

This sequence joins TRBV7-8 and TRBJ2-5; 9 bases line up with TRBD2. CDR1 is SGHVS and CDR2 is FQNEAQ in the germline V gene. CDR3 length equals 16 residues. V shed 5 bases, J shed 3 bases, and the junction held 10 bases outside the gene matches. The CDR3 DNA reads as TGTGCCAGCAGCCGTAGACTAGCGGCTAATAAAGAGACCCAGTACTTC. Amino acids: CASSRRLAANKETQYF.

The chain is built from TRBV2 and TRBJ1-1, with TRBD1 matching over 9 bases. Germline V gene lookup returns CDR1 SNHLY and CDR2 FYNNEI. V lost 8 bases to trimming and J lost 5 bases; unmatched junction nucleotides: 6. There are 13 residues in the CDR3. CDR3 nucleotide sequence: TGTGCCAGCGAACCGGACAGGGGAACTGAAGCTTTCTTT. Amino acid sequence: CASEPDRGTEAFF.

The V and J genes are TRBV6-5 and TRBJ2-3; D remains unclear. The CDR3 spans 15 residues. The germline V gene has CDR1 MNHEY and CDR2 SVGAGI. V was cut by 0 bases and J by 6 bases, with 13 bases left in between. Here the CDR3 reads CASSYSGSTADTQYF. The CDR3 DNA reads TGTGCCAGCAGTTACTCGGGTAGCACCGCCGATACGCAGTATTTT.

This chain joins TRBV28 and TRBJ1-2; unclear D gene. Trimming cost V 3 bases and J 0 bases, with 5 bases left between them. CDR1 and CDR2 from the germline V gene are MDHEN and SYDVKM. The CDR3 covers 13 residues. The CDR3 sequence: CASSFRANYGYTF. CDR3 bases: TGTGCCAGCAGTTTCCGAGCTAACTATGGCTACACCTTC.

The chain uses TRBV27 and TRBJ1-2, with TRBD1 matching over 9 bases. Germline CDR1 and CDR2: MNHEY and SMNVEV (reference sequence). This CDR3 contains 14 residues. V gave up 6 bases and J gave up 3 bases; unmatched junction bases: 5. The chain's CDR3 is CASRPTGGDYGYTF. CDR3 nucleotide sequence: TGTGCCAGCAGGCCGACAGGGGGGGACTATGGCTACACCTTC.

V usage is TRBV30 and J usage is TRBJ2-1; D ambiguous. This CDR3 is built from 14 residues. Per germline, CDR1 GTSNPN and CDR2 SVGIG (reference sequence). The germline V and J ends were trimmed by 3 bases and 2 bases, with 11 bases remaining between them. CDR3 DNA: TGTGCCTGGAGAGGAGACCTCGCCTACAATGAGCAGTTCTTC. Translation gives CAWRGDLAYNEQFF.